This passage covers 15 T cell receptor beta chains from one sample sequenced in a study of blood T cell repertoires in COVID-19. The protocol was immunoSEQ multiplex PCR, while the TCRdb copy is restricted to in-frame clones and leaves out a portion. The data show 310,000 or so clones, roughly 87% seen once. The sequenced sample was peripheral blood. The source of these receptors is a young man with COVID-19, enrolled during active disease.

The gene calls are TRBV6-5 and TRBJ2-7; 11 bases map to TRBD2. V lost 7 bases to trimming and J lost 5 bases; unmatched junction nucleotides: 1. Germline loops: CDR1 MNHEY, CDR2 SVGAGI. The length of the CDR3 is 12 residues. CDR3 sequence (DNA): TGTGCCAGCATGGGACTAGCGGACGAGCAGTACTTC. This encodes CASMGLADEQYF.

The chain recombines TRBV3-1 (or the pseudogene TRBV3-2) with TRBJ2-1; 9 nucleotides align to TRBD1. Trimming at V came to 4 bases and at J to 0 bases, leaving 7 bases not matched to a gene. Looked up from germline, CDR1 is LGHDT and CDR2 is YNNKEL (reference sequence). The CDR3 spans 17 residues. CDR3: CASSPGTGSISYNEQFF. The CDR3 DNA sequence: TGTGCCAGCAGCCCCGGGACAGGGAGTATCTCCTACAATGAGCAGTTCTTC.

The chain combines TRBV19 with TRBJ1-2; 7 nucleotides line up with TRBD1. Germline V CDR1 and CDR2: LNHDA, SQIVND (reference sequence). V lost 4 bases to trimming and J lost 8 bases; unmatched junction nucleotides: 13. The CDR3 is 15 residues long. CDR3 in amino acids: CASSTLGGRGDGYTF. The CDR3 nucleotides are TGTGCCAGTAGTACGTTAGGGGGCAGGGGCGACGGCTACACCTTC.

The V and J genes are TRBV7-3 and TRBJ2-1, with TRBD1 as a possible D gene (8 bases). V was cut by 5 bases and J by 9 bases, with 11 bases left in between. Germline V gene data show CDR1 as SGHTA and CDR2 as FQGTGA. There are 12 residues in the CDR3. CDR3 bases: TGTGCCAGCAGCCACAGGGGGGGTGAGCAGTTCTTC. Translation gives CASSHRGGEQFF.

This chain uses TRBV7-8 with TRBJ2-3; 7 nucleotides agree with TRBD2. Germline CDR1 and CDR2: SGHVS and FQNEAQ. V lost 2 bases to trimming and J lost 4 bases; unmatched junction nucleotides: 3. This CDR3 is built from 14 residues. Here the CDR3 DNA reads TGTGCCAGCAGCTTATTGGGGGGGGCAGATACGCAGTATTTT. Translated: CASSLLGGADTQYF.

The rearrangement joins TRBV19 to TRBJ2-7; TRBD2 matches 7 bases. V shed 5 bases and J 4 bases; nucleotides not matched to a gene: 5. This CDR3 contains 13 residues. Germline V lookup: CDR1 LNHDA, CDR2 SQIVND (reference sequence). Here the CDR3 DNA reads TGTGCCAGTAGTCCAGCGGGAATTTACGAGCAGTACTTC. Protein product: CASSPAGIYEQYF.

The chain carries TRBV27 and TRBJ2-7; 12 nucleotides agree with TRBD2. CDR3 length: 16 residues. Trimming cost V 5 bases and J 3 bases; bases outside gene matches: 8. Germline values: CDR1 MNHEY, CDR2 SMNVEV (reference sequence). In DNA form, the CDR3 reads TGTGCCAGCAGTCGACCACGGACTAGCGGGATCTACGAGCAGTACTTC. Its translation: CASSRPRTSGIYEQYF.

This chain links TRBV15 with TRBJ1-5; TRBD1 aligns across 11 bases. The CDR3 runs 15 residues. Looked up from germline, CDR1 is LNHNV and CDR2 is YYDKDF (reference sequence). The ends lost 1 base at V and 6 bases at J; junction bases unmatched: 2. The CDR3, as DNA: TGTGCCACCAGCAGAGGGACAGGGGGCGGTCAGCCCCAGCATTTT. Translating it yields CATSRGTGGGQPQHF.

The chain couples TRBV21-1 to TRBJ1-1; TRBD1 is the table's D call and was not checked against the DNA. TRBV21-1 is classified as a pseudogene. This CDR3 is built from 16 residues. Written as DNA, the CDR3 is TGTGCCAGCACCCGGAGGGGGCGCGAACGCGGCACTGAAGCTTTCTTT. Protein sequence: CASTRRGRERGTEAFF.

The chain is built from TRBV11-3 and TRBJ2-5; 8 bases map to TRBD2. Losses at the gene ends were 6 bases for V and 5 bases for J; bases not matched to a gene: 11. The CDR3 extends over 15 amino acids. CDR1 and CDR2 (germline): SGHNT, YENEEA. The DNA of the CDR3 is TGTGCCAGCAGTCCGGGAGGGACGGTATTGGAGACCCAGTACTTC. Encoded protein: CASSPGGTVLETQYF.

This clone was found a few times. The chain couples TRBV5-1 to TRBJ2-5; TRBD2 might be the D (6 bases). V shed 3 bases and J shed 0 bases, with 9 bases lying between them. Germline assignment: CDR1 SGHRS and CDR2 YFSETQ. This CDR3 spans 14 amino acids. CDR3: CASSSGTYQETQYF. The DNA for the CDR3 is TGCGCCAGCAGCTCCGGGACTTACCAAGAGACCCAGTACTTC.

This chain links TRBV2 with TRBJ1-5; possibly TRBD1 for D (5 bases). V gave up 2 bases and J gave up 6 bases, with 11 bases separating them. CDR1 is SNHLY and CDR2 is FYNNEI in the germline V gene. The CDR3 has 14 amino acids. As DNA, the CDR3 is TGTGCCAGCAGTGAATCAGGGTATGGTCAGCCCCAGCATTTT. The encoded protein is CASSESGYGQPQHF.

The chain is built from TRBV10-3 and TRBJ1-2, with D possibly being TRBD1 (6 bases). This CDR3 is built from 12 residues. Trimming stripped 3 bases from V and 8 bases from J, with 10 bases between. The germline CDR1 and CDR2 sequences are ENHRY and SYGVKD. The CDR3 bases are TGTGCCATCAGTGAAGGGACAATCGGCTACACCTTC. It is translated as CAISEGTIGYTF.

This clone was counted a few times. V gene TRBV19 combines with J gene TRBJ1-2; a possible D gene is TRBD1 (6 bases). CDR1 and CDR2 (germline): LNHDA, SQIVND (reference sequence). The CDR3 is 15 amino acids. The V end lost 7 bases, the J end lost 1 base, and 16 bases lay between the germline ends. CDR3 bases: TGTGCCAGTAAGGTTGGGGGCGCGAATAACTATGGCTACACCTTC. It is translated as CASKVGGANNYGYTF.

J is TRBJ2-1 and V is TRBV6-5; TRBD1 agrees at 10 bases. V gave up 6 bases and J gave up 6 bases; unmatched junction bases: 2. Germline V gene sequence: CDR1 MNHEY, CDR2 SVGAGI. This CDR3 comprises 13 residues. Here the CDR3 reads CASSGQGGNEQFF. The DNA of the CDR3 is TGTGCCAGCAGCGGACAGGGGGGCAATGAGCAGTTCTTC.